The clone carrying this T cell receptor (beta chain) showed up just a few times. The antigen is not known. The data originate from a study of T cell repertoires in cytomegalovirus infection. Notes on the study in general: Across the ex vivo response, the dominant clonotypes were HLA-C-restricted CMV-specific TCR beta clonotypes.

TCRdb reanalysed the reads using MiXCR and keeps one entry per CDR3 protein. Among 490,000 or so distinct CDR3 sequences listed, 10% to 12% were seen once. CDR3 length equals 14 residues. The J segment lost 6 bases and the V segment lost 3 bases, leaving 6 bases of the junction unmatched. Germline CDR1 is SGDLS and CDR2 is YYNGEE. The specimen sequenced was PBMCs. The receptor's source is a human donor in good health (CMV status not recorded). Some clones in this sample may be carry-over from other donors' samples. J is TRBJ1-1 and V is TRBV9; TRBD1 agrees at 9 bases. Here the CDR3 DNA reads TGTGCCAGCAGCGAGGACAGGGGCGGTCCTGAAGCTTTCTTT. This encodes CASSEDRGGPEAFF.